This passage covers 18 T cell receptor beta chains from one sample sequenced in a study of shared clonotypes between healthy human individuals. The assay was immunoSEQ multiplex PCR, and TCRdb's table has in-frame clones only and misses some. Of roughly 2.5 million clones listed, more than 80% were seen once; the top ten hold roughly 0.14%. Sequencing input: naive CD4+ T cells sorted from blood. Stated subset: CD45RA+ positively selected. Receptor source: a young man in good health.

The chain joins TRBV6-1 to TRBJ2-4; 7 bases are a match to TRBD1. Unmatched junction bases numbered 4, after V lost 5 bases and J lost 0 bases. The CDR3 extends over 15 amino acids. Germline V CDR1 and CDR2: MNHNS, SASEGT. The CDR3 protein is CASSTGALAKNIQYF. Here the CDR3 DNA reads TGTGCCAGCAGTACAGGGGCATTAGCCAAAAACATTCAGTACTTC.

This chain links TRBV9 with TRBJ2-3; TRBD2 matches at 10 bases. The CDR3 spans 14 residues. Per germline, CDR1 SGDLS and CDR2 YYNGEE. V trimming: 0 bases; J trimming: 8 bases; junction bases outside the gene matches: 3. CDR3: CASSVALAGSTQYF. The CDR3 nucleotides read TGTGCCAGCAGCGTAGCACTAGCGGGGAGTACGCAGTATTTT.

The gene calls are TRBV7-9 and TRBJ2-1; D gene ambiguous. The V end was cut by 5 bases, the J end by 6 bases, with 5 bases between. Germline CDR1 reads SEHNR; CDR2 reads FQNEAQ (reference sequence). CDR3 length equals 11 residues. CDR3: CASSVFNEQFF. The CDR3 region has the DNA TGTGCCAGCAGCGTTTTCAATGAGCAGTTCTTC.

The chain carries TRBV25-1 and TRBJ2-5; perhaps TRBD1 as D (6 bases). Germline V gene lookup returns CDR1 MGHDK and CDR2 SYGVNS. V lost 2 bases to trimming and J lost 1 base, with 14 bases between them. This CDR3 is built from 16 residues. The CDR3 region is CASSEGSGRGQETQYF. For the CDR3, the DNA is TGTGCCAGCAGTGAAGGAAGCGGCAGGGGCCAAGAGACCCAGTACTTC.

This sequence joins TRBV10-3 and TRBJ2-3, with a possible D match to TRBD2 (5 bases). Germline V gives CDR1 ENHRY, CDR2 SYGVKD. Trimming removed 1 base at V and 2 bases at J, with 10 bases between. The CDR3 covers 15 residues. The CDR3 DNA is TGTGCCATCAGTGAGTACGGCGGGCCCACAGATACGCAGTATTTT. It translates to CAISEYGGPTDTQYF.

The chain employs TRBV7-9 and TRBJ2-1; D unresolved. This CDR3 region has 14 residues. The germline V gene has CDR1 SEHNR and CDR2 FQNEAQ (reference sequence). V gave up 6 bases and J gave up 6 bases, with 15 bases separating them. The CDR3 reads CASSSRPVGNEQFF. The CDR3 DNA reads TGTGCCAGCAGTTCTCGGCCCGTTGGCAATGAGCAGTTCTTC.

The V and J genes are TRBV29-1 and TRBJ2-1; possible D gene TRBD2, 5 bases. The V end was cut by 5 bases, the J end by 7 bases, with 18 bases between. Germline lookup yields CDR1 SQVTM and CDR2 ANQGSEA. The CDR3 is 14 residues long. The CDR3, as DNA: TGCAGCGTTTTTGACGGGAACTATGGAAATGAGCAGTTCTTC. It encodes CSVFDGNYGNEQFF.

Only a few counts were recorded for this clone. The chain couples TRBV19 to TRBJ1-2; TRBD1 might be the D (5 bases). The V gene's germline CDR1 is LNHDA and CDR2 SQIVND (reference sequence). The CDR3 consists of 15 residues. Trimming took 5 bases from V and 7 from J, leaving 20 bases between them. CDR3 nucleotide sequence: TGTGCCAGTAGTGCCCAGGAGGGGCGGAATGGTGGCTACACCTTC. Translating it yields CASSAQEGRNGGYTF.

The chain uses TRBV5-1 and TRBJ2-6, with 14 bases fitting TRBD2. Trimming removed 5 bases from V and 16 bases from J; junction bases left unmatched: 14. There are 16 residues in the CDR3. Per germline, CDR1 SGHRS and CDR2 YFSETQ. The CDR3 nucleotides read TGCGCCAGCAGGGGGACTAGCGGGAGCTCCGACCCCTCTCTGACTTTC. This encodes CASRGTSGSSDPSLTF.

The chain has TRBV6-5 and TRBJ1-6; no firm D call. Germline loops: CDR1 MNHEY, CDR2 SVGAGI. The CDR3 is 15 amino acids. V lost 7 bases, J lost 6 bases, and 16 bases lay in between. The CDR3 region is CASTRTGGRNSPLHF. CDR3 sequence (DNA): TGTGCCAGCACCCGGACTGGCGGTCGTAATTCACCCCTCCACTTT.

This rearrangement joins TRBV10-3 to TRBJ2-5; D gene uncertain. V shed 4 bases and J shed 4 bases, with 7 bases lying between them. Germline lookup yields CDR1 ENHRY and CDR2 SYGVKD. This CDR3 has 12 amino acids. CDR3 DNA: TGTGCCATCAGTGCGAACCCAGAGACCCAGTACTTC. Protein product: CAISANPETQYF.

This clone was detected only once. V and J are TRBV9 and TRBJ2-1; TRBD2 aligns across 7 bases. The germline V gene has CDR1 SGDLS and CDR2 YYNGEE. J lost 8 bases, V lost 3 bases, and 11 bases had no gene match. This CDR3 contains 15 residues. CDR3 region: CASSALAGGMDEQFF. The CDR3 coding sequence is TGTGCCAGCAGCGCCTTAGCGGGTGGAATGGATGAGCAGTTCTTC.

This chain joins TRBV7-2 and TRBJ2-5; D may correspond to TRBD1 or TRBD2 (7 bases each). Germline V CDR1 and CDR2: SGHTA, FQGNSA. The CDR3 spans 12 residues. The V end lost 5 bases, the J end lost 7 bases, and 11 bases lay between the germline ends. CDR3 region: CASSPRGGTQYF. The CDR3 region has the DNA TGTGCCAGCAGCCCCAGGGGGGGGACCCAGTACTTC. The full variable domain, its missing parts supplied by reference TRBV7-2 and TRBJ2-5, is GAGVSQSPSNKVTEKGKDVELRCDPISGHTALYWYRQSLGQGLEFLIYFQGNSAPDKSGLPSDRFSAERTGGSVSTLTIQRTQQEDSAVYLCASSPRGGTQYFGPGTRLLVL.

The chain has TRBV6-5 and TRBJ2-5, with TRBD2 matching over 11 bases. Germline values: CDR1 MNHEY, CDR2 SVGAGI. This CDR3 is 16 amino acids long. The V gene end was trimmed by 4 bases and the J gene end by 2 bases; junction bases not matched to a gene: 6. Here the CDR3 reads CASSSAGLAVQETQYF. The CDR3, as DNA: TGTGCCAGCAGTTCTGCGGGACTAGCGGTACAAGAGACCCAGTACTTC.

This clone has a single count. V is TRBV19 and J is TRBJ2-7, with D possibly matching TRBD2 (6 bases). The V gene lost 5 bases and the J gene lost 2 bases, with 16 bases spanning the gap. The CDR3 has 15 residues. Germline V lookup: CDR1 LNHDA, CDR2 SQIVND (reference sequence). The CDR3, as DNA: TGTGCCAGTAGTTCACCCGGGACTCCTCCCTACGAGCAGTACTTC. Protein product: CASSSPGTPPYEQYF.

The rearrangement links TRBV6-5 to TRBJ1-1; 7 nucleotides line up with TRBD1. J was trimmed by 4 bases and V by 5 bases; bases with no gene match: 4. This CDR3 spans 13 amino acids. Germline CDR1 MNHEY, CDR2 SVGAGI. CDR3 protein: CASSPQGFTEAFF. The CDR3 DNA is TGTGCCAGCAGTCCACAGGGGTTCACTGAAGCTTTCTTT.

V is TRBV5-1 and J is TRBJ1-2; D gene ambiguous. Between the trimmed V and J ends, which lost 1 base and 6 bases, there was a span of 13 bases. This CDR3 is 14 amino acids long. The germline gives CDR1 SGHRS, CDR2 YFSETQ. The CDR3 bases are TGCGCCAGCAGCTTGAATTCAGGAGATAATGGCTACACCTTC. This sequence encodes CASSLNSGDNGYTF.

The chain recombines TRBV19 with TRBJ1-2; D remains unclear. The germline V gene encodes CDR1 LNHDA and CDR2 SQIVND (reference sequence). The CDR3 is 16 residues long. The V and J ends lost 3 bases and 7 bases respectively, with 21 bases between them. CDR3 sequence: CASSITVTWSDSGYTF. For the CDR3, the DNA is TGTGCCAGTAGTATTACAGTAACCTGGAGTGACTCTGGCTACACCTTC. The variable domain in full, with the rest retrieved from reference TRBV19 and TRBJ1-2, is DGGITQSPKYLFRKEGQNVTLSCEQNLNHDAMYWYRQDPGQGLRLIYYSQIVNDFQKGDIAEGYSVSREKKESFPLTVTSAQKNPTAFYLCASSITVTWSDSGYTFGSGTRLTVV.